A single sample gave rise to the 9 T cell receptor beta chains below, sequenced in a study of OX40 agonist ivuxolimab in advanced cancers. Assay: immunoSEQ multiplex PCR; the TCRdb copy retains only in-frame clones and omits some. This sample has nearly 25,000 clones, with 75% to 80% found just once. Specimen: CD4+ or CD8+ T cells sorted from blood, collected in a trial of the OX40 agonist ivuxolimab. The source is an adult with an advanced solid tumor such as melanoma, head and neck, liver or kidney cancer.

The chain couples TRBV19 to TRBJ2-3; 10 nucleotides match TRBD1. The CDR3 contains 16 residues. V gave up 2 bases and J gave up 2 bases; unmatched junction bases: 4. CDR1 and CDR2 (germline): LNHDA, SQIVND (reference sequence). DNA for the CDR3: TGTGCCAGTAGTATATCGGGGACAGGGGTCACAGATACGCAGTATTTT. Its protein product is CASSISGTGVTDTQYF.

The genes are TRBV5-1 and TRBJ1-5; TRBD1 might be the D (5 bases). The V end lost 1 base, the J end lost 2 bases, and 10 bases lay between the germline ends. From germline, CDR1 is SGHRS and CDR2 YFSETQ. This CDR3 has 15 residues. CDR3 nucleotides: TGCGCCAGCAGCTTGTCGGGACTAGGCAATCAGCCCCAGCATTTT. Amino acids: CASSLSGLGNQPQHF.

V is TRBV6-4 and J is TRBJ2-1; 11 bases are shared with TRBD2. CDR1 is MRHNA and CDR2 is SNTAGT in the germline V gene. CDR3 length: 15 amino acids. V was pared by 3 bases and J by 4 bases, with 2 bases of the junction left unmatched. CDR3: CASSETSGGYNEQFF. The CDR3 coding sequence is TGTGCCAGCAGTGAAACTAGCGGGGGTTACAATGAGCAGTTCTTC.

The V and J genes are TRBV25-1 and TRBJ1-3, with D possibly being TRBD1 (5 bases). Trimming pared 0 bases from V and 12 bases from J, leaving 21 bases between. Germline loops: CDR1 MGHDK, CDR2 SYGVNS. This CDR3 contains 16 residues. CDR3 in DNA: TGTGCCAGCAGTGAATATTTCGATGTGGGGGTGAGCCACATATATTTT. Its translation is CASSEYFDVGVSHIYF. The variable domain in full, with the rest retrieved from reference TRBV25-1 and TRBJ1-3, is EADIYQTPRYLVIGTGKKITLECSQTMGHDKMYWYQQDPGMELHLIHYSYGVNSTEKGDLSSESTVSRIRTEHFPLTLESARPSHTSQYLCASSEYFDVGVSHIYFGEGSWLTVV.

CDR3 loop: CASSSGRHFGAFF. The CDR3 nucleotides read TGTGCCAGCAGTTCAGGGAGACACTTTGGAGCTTTCTTT. The chain employs TRBV28 and TRBJ1-1; a weak D match, TRBD1 (5 bases). Deletions cut 4 bases from V and 10 bases from J, with 16 bases between. This CDR3 contains 13 residues. Germline assignment: CDR1 MDHEN and CDR2 SYDVKM.

CDR3: CASSVRATDTQYF. The CDR3, as DNA: TGTGCCAGCAGCGTAAGGGCCACAGATACGCAGTATTTT. J is TRBJ2-3 and V is TRBV11-3; D ambiguous. Trimming stripped 5 bases from V and 2 bases from J, with 8 bases between. The CDR3 consists of 13 residues. Germline loops: CDR1 SGHNT, CDR2 YENEEA.

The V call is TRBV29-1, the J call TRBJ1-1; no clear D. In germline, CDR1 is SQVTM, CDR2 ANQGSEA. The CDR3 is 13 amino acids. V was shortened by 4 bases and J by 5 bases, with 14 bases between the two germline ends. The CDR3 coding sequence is TGCAGCGTTGTCGGAACGTGGCTAACTGAAGCTTTCTTT. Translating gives CSVVGTWLTEAFF.

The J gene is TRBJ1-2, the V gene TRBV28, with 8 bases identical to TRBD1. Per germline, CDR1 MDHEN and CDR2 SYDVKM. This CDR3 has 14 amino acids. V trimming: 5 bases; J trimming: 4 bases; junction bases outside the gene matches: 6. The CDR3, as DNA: TGTGCCAGCAGTGGAGGACAGGGAGTCTATGGCTACACCTTC. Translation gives CASSGGQGVYGYTF.

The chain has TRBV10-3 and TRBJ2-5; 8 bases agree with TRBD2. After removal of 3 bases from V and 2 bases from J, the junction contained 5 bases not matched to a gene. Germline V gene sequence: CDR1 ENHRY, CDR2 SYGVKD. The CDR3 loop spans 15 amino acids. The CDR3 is CAISDSGGQQETQYF. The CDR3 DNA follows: TGTGCCATCAGTGACTCGGGGGGGCAACAAGAGACCCAGTACTTC.